The TCR beta chain under discussion was sequenced for a study of blood T cell repertoires in COVID-19. Per the study methods: Reference gene primer amplification yielded estimated nucleated cell counts. Only in-frame clones appear in the TCRdb table, and some are missing; sequencing was by immunoSEQ multiplex PCR. V, J and clone size reflect that table, while D and trimming were determined from the DNA. The data hold more than 80,000 clones, with around 91% observed a single time. This clone occurred a few times. It was during active infection that Seattle patients were enrolled and then longitudinally followed. Germline assignment: CDR1 SGHDT and CDR2 YYEEEE. V lost 1 base and J 8 bases, leaving 4 bases between the germline ends. The CDR3 totals 11 residues.

The TCR sequence derives from a man between 18 and 35 years old with COVID-19, enrolled during active disease. The chain carries TRBV5-6 and TRBJ2-1; no reliable D call. Material for sequencing was peripheral blood. DNA of the CDR3: TGTGCCAGCAGCTTGATAGATGAGCAGTTCTTC. Translation: CASSLIDEQFF.